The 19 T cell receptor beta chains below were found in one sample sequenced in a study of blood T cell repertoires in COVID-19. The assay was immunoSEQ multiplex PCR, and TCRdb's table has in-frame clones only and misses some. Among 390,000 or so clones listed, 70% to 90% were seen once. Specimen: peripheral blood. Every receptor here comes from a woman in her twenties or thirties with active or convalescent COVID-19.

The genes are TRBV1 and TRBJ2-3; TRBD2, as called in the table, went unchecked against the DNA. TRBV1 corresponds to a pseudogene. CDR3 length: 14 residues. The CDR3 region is CTSSRQRGGHTQYF. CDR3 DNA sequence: TGCACCAGCAGCCGGCAGCGGGGGGGGCATACGCAGTATTTT.

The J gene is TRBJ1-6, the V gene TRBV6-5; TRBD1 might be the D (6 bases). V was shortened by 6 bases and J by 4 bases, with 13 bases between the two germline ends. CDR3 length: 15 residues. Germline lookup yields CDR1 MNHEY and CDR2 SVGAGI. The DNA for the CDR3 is TGTGCCAGCAGGACAACAGGGATGTATAATTCACCCCTCCACTTT. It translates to CASRTTGMYNSPLHF.

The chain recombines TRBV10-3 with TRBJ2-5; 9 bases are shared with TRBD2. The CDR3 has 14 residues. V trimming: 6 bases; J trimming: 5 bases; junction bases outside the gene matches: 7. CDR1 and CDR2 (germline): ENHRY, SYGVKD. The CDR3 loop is CAIRSGTSYETQYF. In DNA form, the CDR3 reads TGTGCCATCAGATCCGGGACTAGCTATGAGACCCAGTACTTC.

The CDR3 loop reads CAWSSGQPGDYGYTF. CDR3 DNA: TGTGCCTGGAGCTCTGGACAGCCCGGGGACTATGGCTACACCTTC. The genes are TRBV30 and TRBJ1-2, with TRBD1 as a possible D gene (6 bases). Germline-derived CDR1 and CDR2 are GTSNPN and SVGIG (reference sequence). The length of the CDR3 is 15 residues. V lost 3 bases, J lost 3 bases, and 17 bases lay in between.

The CDR3 DNA reads as TGCGCCAGCAGCACTACGACTAGCGAGTATGAGCAGTTCTTC. Translation gives CASSTTTSEYEQFF. The rearrangement uses TRBV5-1 and TRBJ2-1; 8 nucleotides match TRBD2. V lost 4 bases to trimming and J lost 8 bases; unmatched junction nucleotides: 8. Germline loops: CDR1 SGHRS, CDR2 YFSETQ. CDR3 length: 14 residues.

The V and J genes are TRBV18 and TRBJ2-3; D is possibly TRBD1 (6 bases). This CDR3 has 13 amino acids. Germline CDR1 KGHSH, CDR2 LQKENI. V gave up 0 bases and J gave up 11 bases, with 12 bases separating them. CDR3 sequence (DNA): TGTGCCAGCTCACCACCGGACAGCCCTAAGCAGTATTTT. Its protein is CASSPPDSPKQYF.

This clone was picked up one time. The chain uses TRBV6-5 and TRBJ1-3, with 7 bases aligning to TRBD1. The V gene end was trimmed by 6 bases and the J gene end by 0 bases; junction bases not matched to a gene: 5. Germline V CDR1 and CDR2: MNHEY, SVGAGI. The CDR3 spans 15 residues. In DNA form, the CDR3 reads TGTGCCAGCAGCCGAGGGACAGTCTCTGGAAACACCATATATTTT. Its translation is CASSRGTVSGNTIYF.

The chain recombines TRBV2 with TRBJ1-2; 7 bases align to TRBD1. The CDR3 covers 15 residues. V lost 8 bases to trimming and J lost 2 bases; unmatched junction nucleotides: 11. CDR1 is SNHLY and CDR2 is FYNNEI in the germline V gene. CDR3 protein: CASEPGTVLNYGYTF. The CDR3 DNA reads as TGTGCCAGCGAACCGGGGACAGTCTTAAACTATGGCTACACCTTC.

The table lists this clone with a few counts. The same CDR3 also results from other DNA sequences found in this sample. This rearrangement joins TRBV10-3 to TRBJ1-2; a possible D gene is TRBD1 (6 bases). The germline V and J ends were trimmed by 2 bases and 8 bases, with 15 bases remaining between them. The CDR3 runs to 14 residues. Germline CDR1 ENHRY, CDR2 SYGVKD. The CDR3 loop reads CAISELQGSGGYTF. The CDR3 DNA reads TGTGCCATCAGTGAGCTACAGGGCAGTGGCGGCTACACCTTC.

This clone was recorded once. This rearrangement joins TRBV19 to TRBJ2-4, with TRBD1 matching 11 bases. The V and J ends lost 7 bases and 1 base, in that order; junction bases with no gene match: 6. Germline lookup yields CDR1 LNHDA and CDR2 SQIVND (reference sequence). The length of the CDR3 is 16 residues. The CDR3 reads CASTQGQGEAKNIQYF. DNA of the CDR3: TGTGCCAGTACCCAGGGACAGGGGGAGGCCAAAAACATTCAGTACTTC.

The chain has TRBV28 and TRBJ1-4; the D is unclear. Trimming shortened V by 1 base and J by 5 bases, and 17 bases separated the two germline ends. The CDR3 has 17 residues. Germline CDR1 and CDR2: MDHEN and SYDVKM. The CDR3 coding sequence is TGTGCCAGCAGTTTATTGGGAAGCGGGAGCCCGAATGAAAAACTGTTTTTT. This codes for CASSLLGSGSPNEKLFF.

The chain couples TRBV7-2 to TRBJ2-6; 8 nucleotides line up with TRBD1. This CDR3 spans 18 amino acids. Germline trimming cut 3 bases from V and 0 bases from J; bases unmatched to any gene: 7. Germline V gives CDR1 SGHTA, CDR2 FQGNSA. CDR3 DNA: TGTGCCAGCAGCTTCGGACAGGGAGGACCCTCTGGGGCCAACGTCCTGACTTTC. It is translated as CASSFGQGGPSGANVLTF.

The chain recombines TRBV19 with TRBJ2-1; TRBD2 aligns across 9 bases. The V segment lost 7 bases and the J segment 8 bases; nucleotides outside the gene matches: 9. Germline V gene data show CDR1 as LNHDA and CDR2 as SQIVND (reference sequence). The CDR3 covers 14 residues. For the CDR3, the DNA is TGTGCCAGTAAGGCGGGAGGGCCTTTGGATGAGCAGTTCTTC. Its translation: CASKAGGPLDEQFF.

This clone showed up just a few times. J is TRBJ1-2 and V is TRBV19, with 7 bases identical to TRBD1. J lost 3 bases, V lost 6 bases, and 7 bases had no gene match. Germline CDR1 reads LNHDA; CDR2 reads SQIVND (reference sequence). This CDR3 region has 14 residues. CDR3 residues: CASRKNRGDYGYTF. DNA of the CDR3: TGTGCCAGTAGAAAAAACAGGGGAGACTATGGCTACACCTTC.

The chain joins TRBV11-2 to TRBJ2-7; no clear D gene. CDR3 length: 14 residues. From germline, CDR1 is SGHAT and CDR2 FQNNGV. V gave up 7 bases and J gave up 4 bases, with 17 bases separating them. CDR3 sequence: CASTSEVPSYEQYF. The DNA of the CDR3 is TGTGCCAGCACCTCCGAGGTCCCTTCGTACGAGCAGTACTTC.

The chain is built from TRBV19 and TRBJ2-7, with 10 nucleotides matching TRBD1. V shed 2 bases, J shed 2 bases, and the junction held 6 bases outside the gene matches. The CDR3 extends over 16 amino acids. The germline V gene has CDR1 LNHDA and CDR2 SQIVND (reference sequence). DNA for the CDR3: TGTGCCAGTAGTATAAGAGGGACAGGGGTCCCCTACGAGCAGTACTTC. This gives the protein CASSIRGTGVPYEQYF.

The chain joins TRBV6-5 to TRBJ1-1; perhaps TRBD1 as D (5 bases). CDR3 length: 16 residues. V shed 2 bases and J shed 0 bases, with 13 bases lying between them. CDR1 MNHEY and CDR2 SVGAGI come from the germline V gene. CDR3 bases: TGTGCCAGCAGTTACCTGGGGCCGCAGATGAACACTGAAGCTTTCTTT. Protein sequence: CASSYLGPQMNTEAFF.

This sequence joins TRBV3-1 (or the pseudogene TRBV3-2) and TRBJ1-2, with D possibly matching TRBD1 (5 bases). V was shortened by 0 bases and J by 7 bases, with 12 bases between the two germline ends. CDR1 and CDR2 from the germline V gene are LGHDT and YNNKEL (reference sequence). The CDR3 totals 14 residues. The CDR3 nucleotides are TGTGCCAGCAGCCAAGACCGGGGGGTAATTGGCTACACCTTC. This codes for CASSQDRGVIGYTF.

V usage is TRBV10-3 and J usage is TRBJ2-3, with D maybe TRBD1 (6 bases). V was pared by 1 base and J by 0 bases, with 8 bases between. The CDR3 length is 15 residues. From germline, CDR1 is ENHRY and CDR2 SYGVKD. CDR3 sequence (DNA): TGTGCCATCAGTGAGTACGGACAGAGCACAGATACGCAGTATTTT. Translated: CAISEYGQSTDTQYF.